Listed below are T cell receptor beta chains from one sample, sequenced in a study of OX40 agonist ivuxolimab in advanced cancers. This table comes from immunoSEQ multiplex PCR, and its TCRdb copy is limited to in-frame clones, with some not included. The table records tens of thousands of clones, 70% to 90% of them present only once. Sequenced here: CD4+ or CD8+ T cells sorted from blood, sampled in a trial of the OX40 agonist ivuxolimab. The receptors shown here come from an adult with an advanced solid tumor such as melanoma, head and neck, liver or kidney cancer. Each CDR3 is given with its conserved first and last residue. Rows give clone size only sometimes, using once, few, many, or a class for an expanded clone.

clone_size v_call cdr3_aa
once TRBV7-9 CASSYPLGQDEQFF
. TRBV28 CASKDRGGNEQYF
. TRBV14 CASSQGGLNSNYGYTF
. TRBV4-1 CASSQDFETGYPGELFF
. TRBV4-3 CASSQSLAGGPDTQYF
. TRBV28 CASSSRTGIMRETQYF
. TRBV7-3 CASSPTGSNQPQHF
. TRBV11-2 CASSLGPGTSGYEQYF
once TRBV9 CASSVWTGGGNYGYTF
once TRBV6-5 CAVKPDISYEQYF
. TRBV28 CASSLTDRGTYEQYF
once TRBV7-6 CASSPGTGILRGQYF
. TRBV4-2 CASSQNPGQGTNTEAFF
few TRBV11-2 CASSLYSTDTQYF
. TRBV4-3 CASSQDREGIGYNEQFF
. TRBV7-9 CASSYPYSYEQYF
. TRBV19 CASSEGQAPYEQYF
. TRBV2 CASSDTDSYNEAFF
. TRBV28 CASSLTGTGVGEQYF
once TRBV10-2 CASSWNTGELFF
. TRBV7-3 CASSLVEYSNQPQHF
. TRBV18 CASSPPPASYNEQFF
. TRBV7-9 CASSLGAGQLYYEQYF
. TRBV28 CASSLGTSGTNEQFF
. TRBV4-3 CASSQDLAGGISYEQYF
. TRBV10-3 CAISPGTDLYEQYF
. TRBV5-4 CASSLGGFSDTQYF
. TRBV6-1 CASSPVSGDSGELFF
. TRBV28 CASSTVSGVAREKLFF
. TRBV4-1 CASSTGQGYTGELFF
. TRBV28 CASTRADTQYF
. TRBV19 CASSLWYSNQPQHF
. TRBV4-3 CASSQSRRDEQYF
. TRBV7-8 CASSLAGREYEQYF